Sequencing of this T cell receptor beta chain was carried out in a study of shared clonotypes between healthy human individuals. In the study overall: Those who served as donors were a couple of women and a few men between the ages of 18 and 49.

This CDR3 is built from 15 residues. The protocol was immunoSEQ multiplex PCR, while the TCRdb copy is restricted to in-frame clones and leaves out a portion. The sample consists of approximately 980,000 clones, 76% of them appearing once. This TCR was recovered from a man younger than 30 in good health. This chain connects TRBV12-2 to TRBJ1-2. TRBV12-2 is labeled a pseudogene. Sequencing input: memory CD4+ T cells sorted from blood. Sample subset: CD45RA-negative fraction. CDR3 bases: TGTGCAAGTCGCCCGACTCCTGGGGGACGCGATGGCTACACCTTC. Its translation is CASRPTPGGRDGYTF.